This T cell receptor beta chain was obtained from a study of T cells in narcolepsy. Comment on this clone: Its antigen is still unknown.

Trimming at V came to 3 bases and at J to 1 base, leaving 4 bases not matched to a gene. CDR1 PRHDT and CDR2 FYEKMQ come from the germline V gene (reference sequence). This CDR3 has 17 amino acids. Findings and caveats of the study: Reportedly, autoreactive clonotypes were serially detected in patients' blood but not controls'. Same-patient CSF and blood CD4+ T cell clonotypes included HCRT-specific and TRIB2-specific autoreactive ones.

TCRdb keeps only in-frame clones here, not all; method: immunoSEQ multiplex PCR. The sample includes some 30,000 clones, roughly 79% of them seen just once. V is TRBV13 and J is TRBJ2-4; 12 positions agree with TRBD2. The TCR comes from a human donor in good health. The material sequenced was memory (CD45RA-) CD4+ T cells from blood. The CDR3 is CASSFLAGGPAKNIQYF. CDR3 bases: TGTGCCAGCAGCTTTCTAGCGGGAGGGCCTGCCAAAAACATTCAGTACTTC.